This entry describes one T cell receptor beta chain. Its antigen is undetermined. Naive CD8+ T cells displayed a CD45RO-CCR7+CD27+CD95- phenotype. This record comes from a study of CXCR3-negative and CXCR3-positive naive CD8 T cells. Across the study: The study obtained 130 million to 150 million TRB reads, about 1.5 +/- 0.3 million per library. Overall study results and limits: Whereas memory cells differed, naive CXCR3-negative and CXCR3-positive cells shared similar TRBV-TRBJ usage. For the naive subsets, surface CD5 was similar, and TCR strength was inferred from TRB CDR3 properties. A higher hydrophobicity marked the TRB CDR3s of CXCR3-positive naive cells versus CXCR3-negative naive cells.

Per the germline V gene, CDR1 is SEHNR and CDR2 is FQNEAQ (reference sequence). CDR3 length: 18 residues. cDNA libraries for TRB were generated by 5' RACE incorporating UMI labels. One entry per CDR3 protein, without DNA, is what TCRdb gives after re-calling the 5' RACE reads. The sample holds 100,000 to 150,000 distinct CDR3 sequences. Input material: naive CXCR3+ CD8+ T cells from blood. As to subset: CD45RO-CCR7+CD27+CD95- naive CD8+ T cells expressing CXCR3 (TNR3+). This clonotype originated in a human donor in good health. Some clones in this sample may be carry-over from other donors' samples. V is TRBV7-9 and J is TRBJ1-1. The CDR3 spells CASSLDDDLAGPNTEAFF.